The clone carrying this TCR beta chain appeared a few times. The antigen remains unidentified. Only in-frame clones appear in the TCRdb table, and some are missing; sequencing was by immunoSEQ multiplex PCR. The table lists roughly 300,000 clones, around nine tenths of them singletons. The record originates from a study of Ad26.COV2.S vaccination and SARS-CoV-2 variants. CDR3 length: 17 residues. V dropped 0 bases and J dropped 0 bases, with 13 bases sitting between them. Looked up from germline, CDR1 is SGHRS and CDR2 is YFSETQ. Indicated treatment: 19 received Ad26.COV2.S at low or high dose, single or two shots; 5 received placebo; per-sample allocation not given. Samples came from day 63 after the first vaccine or placebo injection. Study-level points and caveats: Recipients given vaccine exceeded placebo recipients in spike-specific TCR breadth.

V usage is TRBV5-1 and J usage is TRBJ1-3; D uncertain. The TCR was taken from a person between 18 and 60 years old who received the Ad26.COV2.S COVID-19 vaccine or a placebo. The specimen comprised peripheral blood, sampled in a trial of Ad26.COV2.S vaccine versus placebo. CDR3 DNA: TGCGCCAGCAGCTTGGCTATGGGCGGCGACTCTGGAAACACCATATATTTT. Amino acids: CASSLAMGGDSGNTIYF.